Below, 26 T cell receptor beta chains from the same sample are listed, as sequenced in a study of early T cells in non-severe SARS-CoV-2 infection. A single record per CDR3 protein comes from TCRdb applying MiXCR to the 5' RACE reads. This sample has 70,000 or so distinct CDR3 sequences; less than 15% occur once, and the top ten carry about 3.9%. Source material: whole blood. The receptors were sampled from an adult who was a healthcare worker with PCR-confirmed SARS-CoV-2 infection or an uninfected control (not recorded which).

Turning to this clonotype: A much larger clone is a single base away; this may be a read error. The V and J genes are TRBV29-1 and TRBJ2-1; D is undetermined. This CDR3 spans 16 amino acids. CDR1 is SQVTM, CDR2 ANQGSEA, per germline. CDR3 amino acids: CSVEDMAASSYNVQFF. The DNA for the CDR3 is TGCAGCGTTGAAGATATGGCAGCCAGCTCCTACAATGTGCAGTTCTTC.

By share, this clonotype ranks as medium-sized. The V gene is TRBV28, the J gene TRBJ1-1, with 9 bases matching TRBD1. The V gene end was trimmed by 8 bases and the J gene end by 4 bases; junction bases not matched to a gene: 5. CDR1 MDHEN and CDR2 SYDVKM come from the germline V gene. The CDR3 runs to 13 residues. CDR3 coding DNA: TGTGCCAGCGGCCGGGACAGGGTCACTGAAGCTTTCTTT. Protein sequence: CASGRDRVTEAFF.

The table lists this clonotype with a few counts. V gene TRBV18 combines with J gene TRBJ2-3; D is ambiguous. With 0 bases removed from V and 7 bases from J, the gap between germline ends came to 5 bases. This CDR3 comprises 12 residues. Germline V gene data show CDR1 as KGHSH and CDR2 as LQKENI. CDR3 sequence: CASSPPENTQYF. CDR3 DNA: TGTGCCAGCTCACCACCGGAAAATACGCAGTATTTT.

Regarding this clonotype: The junction departs from the called germline gene at one end, perhaps through a read error. The V call is TRBV11-2, the J call TRBJ2-5; D is perhaps TRBD1 (5 bases). The CDR3 is 13 residues long. Germline assignment: CDR1 SGHAT and CDR2 FQNNGV. CDR3 sequence (DNA): TGTACCAGCAGCTCGAGACAGCTAGAGACCCAGTACTTC. Protein: CTSSSRQLETQYF.

The genes are TRBV2 and TRBJ2-7; TRBD2 matches at 9 bases. The J segment lost 0 bases and the V segment lost 5 bases, leaving 2 bases of the junction unmatched. The CDR3 consists of 14 residues. Germline V gives CDR1 SNHLY, CDR2 FYNNEI. The DNA for the CDR3 is TGTGCCAGCAGTTTAGCGGGAGCCTCCTACGAGCAGTACTTC. Translated: CASSLAGASYEQYF.

This clonotype was picked up many times. The V and J genes are TRBV28 and TRBJ2-7; TRBD2 matches 7 bases. Germline V CDR1 and CDR2: MDHEN, SYDVKM. V gave up 6 bases and J gave up 3 bases; unmatched junction bases: 11. The CDR3 contains 15 residues. CDR3 nucleotide sequence: TGTGCCAGCAGCCCGAAGGGACTACTGGTCTACGAGCAGTACTTC. It is translated as CASSPKGLLVYEQYF.

The table lists this clonotype with a few counts. J is TRBJ2-5 and V is TRBV4-1; a possible D gene is TRBD2 (6 bases). The CDR3 runs to 18 residues. Per the germline V gene, CDR1 is MGHRA and CDR2 is YSYEKL. Trimming took 3 bases from V and 1 from J, leaving 21 bases between them. CDR3: CASSQGWASALSQETQYF. For the CDR3, the DNA is TGCGCCAGCAGCCAGGGATGGGCTAGCGCCCTTTCCCAAGAGACCCAGTACTTC.

This clonotype was counted a few times. The rearrangement links TRBV20-1 to TRBJ2-7; TRBD1 agrees at 9 bases. There are 14 residues in the CDR3. CDR1 and CDR2 from the germline V gene are DFQATT and SNEGSKA (reference sequence). J lost 5 bases, V lost 8 bases, and 13 bases had no gene match. The CDR3 bases are TGCAGTTCGGGAGGCGGGACAGGGAAGAACGAGCAGTACTTC. Translating gives CSSGGGTGKNEQYF.

This clonotype was picked up a small number of times. The rearrangement links TRBV5-8 to TRBJ2-6, with a possible D match to TRBD2 (6 bases). CDR3 size: 16 residues. Germline V CDR1 and CDR2: SGHTS, YDEGEE. V shed 4 bases and J shed 0 bases, with 11 bases lying between them. The CDR3 loop reads CASSAGRISGANVLTF. The CDR3 nucleotides are TGTGCCAGCAGCGCGGGACGGATCTCTGGGGCCAACGTCCTGACTTTC.

The chain joins TRBV7-9 to TRBJ1-1; D gene unclear. Deletions cut 5 bases from V and 3 bases from J, with 13 bases between. The CDR3 covers 14 residues. Germline V lookup: CDR1 SEHNR, CDR2 FQNEAQ (reference sequence). The CDR3 sequence is CASSRGRMDTEAFF. For the CDR3, the DNA is TGTGCCAGCAGCCGCGGCAGGATGGACACTGAAGCTTTCTTT.

The sample holds many counts of this clonotype. The chain recombines TRBV18 with TRBJ1-1, with a weak D call TRBD1 (6 bases). The CDR3 contains 15 residues. In germline, CDR1 is KGHSH, CDR2 LQKENI. The V and J ends lost 3 bases and 4 bases respectively, with 15 bases between them. The CDR3 sequence is CASSPPGASGTEAFF. The CDR3 nucleotides read TGTGCCAGCTCACCCCCGGGGGCAAGTGGCACTGAAGCTTTCTTT.

The chain combines TRBV5-4 with TRBJ2-6; D is unclear. Looked up from germline, CDR1 is SGHNT and CDR2 is YYREEE (reference sequence). V dropped 5 bases and J dropped 0 bases, with 12 bases sitting between them. This CDR3 is built from 16 residues. DNA of the CDR3: TGTGCCAGCAGTCGTACGGATAGCTCTGGGGCCAACGTCCTGACTTTC. Translation: CASSRTDSSGANVLTF. The entire variable domain, with the rest obtained from reference TRBV5-4 and TRBJ2-6, is as follows: ETGVTQSPTHLIKTRGQQVTLRCSSQSGHNTVSWYQQALGQGPQFIFQYYREEENGRGNFPPRFSGLQFPNYSSELNVNALELDDSALYLCASSRTDSSGANVLTFGAGSRLTVL.

The CDR3 reads CASRPGWRGSPLHF. The CDR3 region has the DNA TGTGCCAGCAGACCAGGGTGGCGTGGTTCACCCCTCCACTTT. The rearrangement joins TRBV28 to TRBJ1-6, with a possible D match to TRBD1 (5 bases). Germline loops: CDR1 MDHEN, CDR2 SYDVKM. V was pared by 6 bases and J by 9 bases, with 15 bases between. The CDR3 consists of 14 residues.

This clonotype was recorded many times. The chain employs TRBV6-2 or TRBV6-3 and TRBJ2-1; no definite D call. Between the trimmed V and J ends, which lost 5 bases and 7 bases, there was a span of 12 bases. The CDR3 contains 13 residues. Germline CDR1 reads MNHEY; CDR2 reads SVGEGT. In DNA, the CDR3 is TGTGCCAGCAGTAGTCCCCCCGCGAATGAGCAGTTCTTC. Its protein is CASSSPPANEQFF.

CDR3 sequence: CSARYDRGLYEQYF. CDR3 nucleotide sequence: TGCAGTGCTAGATACGACAGGGGACTCTACGAGCAGTACTTC. The chain joins TRBV20-1 to TRBJ2-7; TRBD1 matches at 8 bases. Germline V gene sequence: CDR1 DFQATT, CDR2 SNEGSKA (reference sequence). There are 14 residues in the CDR3. After removal of 2 bases from V and 3 bases from J, the junction contained 6 bases not matched to a gene.

The rearrangement uses TRBV5-5 and TRBJ2-1; D possibly uses TRBD1 or TRBD2 (5 bases each). V was clipped by 3 bases and J by 5 bases, with 12 bases between them. Germline CDR1 and CDR2: SGHKS and YYEKEE (reference sequence). The CDR3 runs 14 residues. The CDR3 DNA reads TGTGCCAGCAGCTCGGGACCACCACACAATGAGCAGTTCTTC. Its protein is CASSSGPPHNEQFF.

This clonotype was seen many times. The chain's CDR3 is CASRETSGRAHEQYF. The CDR3 DNA sequence: TGTGCCAGCAGGGAAACTAGCGGGAGGGCCCACGAGCAGTACTTC. The rearrangement joins TRBV28 to TRBJ2-7; 13 positions agree with TRBD2. Looked up from germline, CDR1 is MDHEN and CDR2 is SYDVKM. The junction had 7 bases not matched to a gene; V was cut back by 6 bases and J by 5 bases. The CDR3 extends over 15 amino acids.

This clonotype has just a few counts. The chain combines TRBV5-4 with TRBJ2-7, with a tentative D call TRBD1 (6 bases). Looked up from germline, CDR1 is SGHNT and CDR2 is YYREEE (reference sequence). The CDR3 contains 15 residues. V gave up 1 base and J gave up 5 bases, with 16 bases separating them. The CDR3 DNA is TGTGCCAGCAGCTTGAACGATTTACCAGGGGACGAGCAGTACTTC. As protein: CASSLNDLPGDEQYF.

The sample holds many counts of this clonotype. The chain carries TRBV20-1 and TRBJ2-7; 8 bases are shared with TRBD1. The germline V gene has CDR1 DFQATT and CDR2 SNEGSKA (reference sequence). Unmatched junction bases numbered 4, after V lost 5 bases and J lost 7 bases. CDR3 length: 11 amino acids. The CDR3 reads CSAQGAREQYF. CDR3 in DNA: TGCAGTGCTCAGGGGGCTCGGGAGCAGTACTTC.

The chain employs TRBV14 and TRBJ2-7; 7 nucleotides align to TRBD1. Germline loops: CDR1 SGHDN, CDR2 FVKESK. The CDR3 sequence is 15 residues long. The V gene end was trimmed by 4 bases and the J gene end by 0 bases; junction bases not matched to a gene: 6. The CDR3 sequence is CASSRGQVPSYEQYF. The CDR3, as DNA: TGTGCCAGCAGCCGCGGACAGGTCCCCTCCTACGAGCAGTACTTC.

This clonotype was seen only a few times. The J gene is TRBJ2-3, the V gene TRBV10-2, with a possible D match to TRBD1 (6 bases). Germline loops: CDR1 WSHSY, CDR2 SAAADI. The CDR3 extends over 17 amino acids. Trimming shortened V by 0 bases and J by 6 bases, and 19 bases separated the two germline ends. The CDR3 region has the DNA TGCGCCAGCAGTGAGTCCTTAGGGACACAAGAGCGGGATACGCAGTATTTT. Translation gives CASSESLGTQERDTQYF.

This clonotype has ten or more counts. The genes are TRBV6-1 and TRBJ2-1; 9 positions agree with TRBD1. The CDR3 runs to 15 residues. The V gene's germline CDR1 is MNHNS and CDR2 SASEGT. Trimming removed 6 bases from V and 8 bases from J; junction bases left unmatched: 11. The CDR3 reads CASRKGQGSLDEQFF. CDR3 bases: TGTGCCAGCAGGAAGGGACAGGGAAGTTTGGATGAGCAGTTCTTC.

Worth noting for this clonotype: The junction departs from the called germline gene at one end, perhaps through a read error. The gene calls are TRBV7-2 and TRBJ2-7, with 10 nucleotides matching TRBD2. Germline V gene data show CDR1 as SGHTA and CDR2 as FQGNSA. The CDR3 spans 15 residues. The DNA for the CDR3 is TGTGCCTGCAGCGGGGGGGCTAGCGGGAGTTACGAGCAGTACTTC. Its protein is CACSGGASGSYEQYF.

The CDR3 sequence: CASSEPTSGIHNEQFF. CDR3 DNA: TGTGCCAGCAGTGAACCCACTAGCGGGATACACAATGAGCAGTTCTTC. The rearrangement uses TRBV2 and TRBJ2-1; 10 positions match TRBD2. Germline assignment: CDR1 SNHLY and CDR2 FYNNEI. The V segment lost 2 bases and the J segment 5 bases; nucleotides outside the gene matches: 6. The CDR3 spans 16 residues.

This clonotype was seen ten or more times. The gene calls are TRBV4-2 and TRBJ2-1; D is ambiguous. Between the trimmed V and J ends, which lost 3 bases and 0 bases, there was a span of 15 bases. CDR1 and CDR2 from the germline V gene are LGHNA and YNFKEQ. The CDR3 extends over 17 amino acids. CDR3 nucleotide sequence: TGTGCCAGCAGCCAGGCCTTGGCAGCCAGCTCCTACAATGAGCAGTTCTTC. Its translation: CASSQALAASSYNEQFF.

The chain links TRBV25-1 to TRBJ2-3; the match to TRBD2 covers 12 bases. With V trimmed by 4 bases and J by 5 bases, 1 base remained unmatched. Per the germline V gene, CDR1 is MGHDK and CDR2 is SYGVNS. The length of the CDR3 is 14 residues. The CDR3 loop reads CASSVGLAGDTQYF. The CDR3 DNA reads as TGTGCCAGCAGTGTGGGACTAGCGGGAGATACGCAGTATTTT.